This is a list of T cell receptor beta chains from one sample in a study of shared clonotypes between healthy human individuals. TCRdb's copy holds only in-frame clones and misses some; the assay was immunoSEQ multiplex PCR. This sample carries approximately 650,000 clones, over 95% of them seen once, and the ten largest clones take less than 0.13%. The material sequenced was naive CD8+ T cells sorted from blood. The receptors were gathered from a woman aged 30 to 39 in good health. Both conserved end residues are part of each CDR3. D genes are given only for firm matches. The size entry is marked missing in some rows and otherwise reads once, few, many or a size class.

CDR3 DNA	CDR3 protein	V gene	J gene	D gene	clone size
TGTGCCAGCAGTACAGGGGACATCAATGAGCAGTTCTTC	CASSTGDINEQFF	TRBV28	TRBJ2-1	TRBD1	-
TGTGCCAGCAGCTTAGTTCTGGACTACAATGAGCAGTTCTTC	CASSLVLDYNEQFF	TRBV7-9	TRBJ2-1	-	-
TGTGCCAGCAGTTACGAGACAGGGGCTCCCGGGGAGCTGTTTTTT	CASSYETGAPGELFF	TRBV6-5	TRBJ2-2	TRBD1	-
TGTGCCAGCAGTCCACACGGGCCCACCGGGACTAGCGGGACTAATGAGCAGTTCTTC	CASSPHGPTGTSGTNEQFF	TRBV27	TRBJ2-1	TRBD2	-
TGTGCCAGCAGTTCTAGTGTATTGGCCCAGCCCCAGCATTTT	CASSSSVLAQPQHF	TRBV27	TRBJ1-5	-	-
TGTGCCAGCAGTCGGGACAGCGGCTCTGGAAACACCATATATTTT	CASSRDSGSGNTIYF	TRBV28	TRBJ1-3	TRBD1	-
TGTGCCAGCAGCGCCCGGATGGGGGCAGATACGCAGTATTTT	CASSARMGADTQYF	TRBV9	TRBJ2-3	-	-
TGTGCCAGCAGCACGGACAGGGTAGCTGACACCATATATTTT	CASSTDRVADTIYF	TRBV5-4	TRBJ1-3	TRBD1	-
TGTGCCAGCAGTGAATCAGCGGGGGGTAACAATGAGCAGTTCTTC	CASSESAGGNNEQFF	TRBV2	TRBJ2-1	TRBD2	-
TGTGCCAGCAGCCCACTCCGGGACAATAATGAGCAGTTCTTC	CASSPLRDNNEQFF	TRBV7-6	TRBJ2-1	-	-
TGTGCCAGCAGTTCGGGGCCGGGGGCAGCAAATCAGCCCCAGCATTTT	CASSSGPGAANQPQHF	TRBV27	TRBJ1-5	-	-
TGTGCCAGCAGAGACAGGACGATGGGCAAAAACATTCAGTACTTC	CASRDRTMGKNIQYF	TRBV28	TRBJ2-4	-	once
TGCGCCAGCAGTGAACTAGACCTCACAGATACGCAGTATTTT	CASSELDLTDTQYF	TRBV10-1	TRBJ2-3	-	once
TGTGCCAGCAGCTTAGCGCGGCAGGGGGATACAGATACGCAGTATTTT	CASSLARQGDTDTQYF	TRBV7-9	TRBJ2-3	TRBD1	once
TGTGCCAGCAGTTTGCGGTTCTCCTACAATGAGCAGTTCTTC	CASSLRFSYNEQFF	TRBV27	TRBJ2-1	-	-
TGTGCCAGCAGTCCCTGGACAGGGGGCGAGCAGTACTTC	CASSPWTGGEQYF	TRBV27	TRBJ2-7	TRBD1	-
TGTGCCAGCAGCCAAGCGGACGGAGCCTACGAGCAGTACTTC	CASSQADGAYEQYF	TRBV4-2	TRBJ2-7	-	-
TGTGCCAGCAGCCCCGAATTGAATGGGAAACTGTTTTTT	CASSPELNGKLFF	TRBV7-9	TRBJ1-4	-	once
TGTGCCAGCAGCTCTGGAGGCCCATACAATGAGCAGTTCTTC	CASSSGGPYNEQFF	TRBV7-9	TRBJ2-1	-	-
TGTGCCAGCAGTGAGGGGGAGGGGTATCAGCCCCAGCATTTT	CASSEGEGYQPQHF	TRBV6-1	TRBJ1-5	-	once
TGTACGATAGGACAACTCTCGAACACCGGGGAGCTGTTTTTT	CTIGQLSNTGELFF	TRBV4-1	TRBJ2-2	-	-
TGTGCCAGCAGTGAAGCCACAGGGGGGGCCTACGAGCAGTACTTC	CASSEATGGAYEQYF	TRBV6-1	TRBJ2-7	-	once
TGTGCCAGCAGCACTCTAGCGGGTTCCTACGAGCAGTACTTC	CASSTLAGSYEQYF	TRBV27	TRBJ2-7	TRBD2	-